This T cell receptor (beta chain) was observed in a study of cytomegalovirus exposure and HLA in healthy donors. General study results and limits: Several of the most significant clusters appeared, in a later analysis, to be linked to common viral pathogens.

PCR involved 60 Vbeta and 13 Jbeta primers. The method was immunoSEQ multiplex PCR; TCRdb's version includes in-frame clones alone and lacks a portion of them. Among over 150,000 clones, just over 75% were seen once, and the ten largest hold less than 4.5%. V trimming: 2 bases; J trimming: 8 bases; junction bases outside the gene matches: 2. The length of the CDR3 is 12 residues. Germline V gives CDR1 MNHEY, CDR2 SMNVEV (reference sequence). This clone has more than one count but fewer than ten. Its antigen is not identified. Other DNA sequences in the same sample also yield this CDR3. This rearrangement joins TRBV27 to TRBJ1-2; the match to TRBD1 covers 7 bases. The origin of this receptor is a woman aged 55-69 years in good health and CMV-seropositive. What was sequenced was PBMCs. The CDR3 protein is CASSLRGQGYTF. CDR3 coding DNA: TGTGCCAGCAGTTTAAGGGGGCAGGGCTACACCTTC.